This is a list of T cell receptor beta chains from one sample in a study of shared clonotypes between healthy human individuals. Clones were read by immunoSEQ multiplex PCR, and TCRdb kept only the in-frame ones, dropping some. The sample includes about 110,000 clones, around 68% of them seen just once. The specimen was memory CD8+ T cells sorted from blood. The receptors originated from a woman younger than 45 in good health. Each CDR3 is given with its conserved first and last residue. D genes are given only for firm matches. Only some rows state a clone size, as once, few, many or a class for expanded clones.

>TRBJ2-1|.|15|.|TRBV27
CASSLRVSSYNEQFF
TGTGCCAGCAGTTTGAGGGTGAGCTCCTACAATGAGCAGTTCTTC
>TRBJ2-7|.|16|.|TRBV11-2
CASSLVRGGSSYEQYF
TGTGCCAGCAGCTTAGTAAGGGGCGGTAGCTCCTACGAGCAGTACTTC
>TRBJ2-7|TRBD1|11|.|TRBV6-5
CASISGGEQYF
TGTGCCAGCATCTCAGGGGGCGAGCAGTACTTC
>TRBJ2-2|.|14|.|TRBV6-4
CASSDSEHTGELFF
TGTGCCAGCAGTGACTCGGAGCACACCGGGGAGCTGTTTTTT
>TRBJ2-5|.|14|few|TRBV10-3
CAIRPTDSQETQYF
TGTGCCATCAGGCCGACCGACAGCCAAGAGACCCAGTACTTC
>TRBJ2-1|TRBD1|17|.|TRBV5-1
CASSLEGRQGFYNEQFF
TGCGCCAGCAGCTTGGAAGGGAGACAGGGATTCTACAATGAGCAGTTCTTC
>TRBJ1-1|.|11|few|TRBV11-2
CASSLEGKAFF
TGTGCCAGCAGCTTAGAAGGGAAGGCTTTCTTT
>TRBJ2-2|.|15|few|TRBV19
CASSLLGGVTGELFF
TGTGCCAGTAGTCTCCTCGGCGGGGTCACCGGGGAGCTGTTTTTT
>TRBJ2-7|TRBD1|14|.|TRBV19
CASSSGTGGYEQYF
TGTGCCAGTAGTTCCGGGACAGGGGGCTACGAGCAGTACTTC
>TRBJ1-2|.|11|.|TRBV6-5
CASSSGPSYTF
TGTGCCAGCAGTTCCGGACCGAGCTACACCTTC
>TRBJ2-6|.|17|.|TRBV5-1
CASSSPGGRSGANVLTF
TGCGCCAGCAGCTCCCCGGGGGGCCGATCTGGGGCCAACGTCCTGACTTTC
>TRBJ2-7|.|15|.|TRBV5-4
CASGLATDPSYEQYF
TGTGCCAGCGGATTGGCGACGGATCCCTCCTACGAGCAGTACTTC
>TRBJ1-5|.|12|.|TRBV15
CATRSYNQPQHF
TGTGCCACCAGGAGCTATAATCAGCCCCAGCATTTT
>TRBJ2-1|.|14|once|TRBV6-5
CASSYDFSGREQFF
TGTGCCAGCAGTTACGACTTTTCGGGAAGGGAGCAGTTCTTC
>TRBJ2-3|.|12|.|TRBV11-2
CASSVDGDTQYF
TGTGCCAGCAGCGTCGACGGGGATACGCAGTATTTT
>TRBJ1-6|.|14|.|TRBV5-3
CARSSGRVNSPLHF
TGTGCCAGAAGCTCGGGACGGGTTAATTCACCCCTCCACTTT
>TRBJ2-3|.|13|few|TRBV7-6
CASSLQSWDTQYF
TGTGCCAGCAGCCTCCAATCATGGGATACGCAGTATTTT
>TRBJ1-1|TRBD1|15|once|TRBV6-6
CASSQLQGAHTEAFF
TGTGCCAGCAGTCAGTTACAGGGGGCTCACACTGAAGCTTTCTTT
>TRBJ2-1|TRBD2|17|.|TRBV11-2
CASTHPGLADPYNEQFF
TGTGCCAGCACCCACCCCGGGCTAGCGGATCCCTACAATGAGCAGTTCTTC
>TRBJ1-5|.|14|once|TRBV4-1
CASSQDQGNQPQHF
TGCGCCAGCAGCCAAGATCAGGGAAATCAGCCCCAGCATTTT
>TRBJ1-1|.|15|.|TRBV19
CASTNGPTPDTEAFF
TGTGCCAGTACTAACGGACCGACCCCCGACACTGAAGCTTTCTTT
>TRBJ1-5|.|13|.|TRBV7-2
CASSLARVQPQHF
TGTGCCAGCAGCTTAGCGCGTGTTCAGCCCCAGCATTTT
>TRBJ1-5|TRBD1|14|many|TRBV6-1
CASRGTGISQPQHF
TGTGCCAGCAGGGGGACAGGGATTTCTCAGCCCCAGCATTTT
>TRBJ2-1|TRBD1|13|.|TRBV7-8
CASTHRGKDEQFF
TGTGCCAGCACCCACAGGGGGAAAGATGAGCAGTTCTTC
>TRBJ1-3|.|12|.|TRBV7-2
CASSSTRNTIYF
TGTGCCAGCAGCTCTACAAGAAACACCATATATTTT
>TRBJ1-4|.|16|.|TRBV27
CASSPFPKGRNEKLFF
TGTGCCAGCAGTCCCTTTCCTAAGGGCCGTAATGAAAAACTGTTTTTT
>TRBJ1-3|.|15|few|TRBV25-1
CASSSPGTSGNTIYF
TGTGCCAGCAGTTCCCCGGGGACATCTGGAAACACCATATATTTT
>TRBJ2-3|TRBD1|14|few|TRBV6-4
CASSDGQGADTQYF
TGTGCCAGCAGTGACGGACAGGGGGCAGATACGCAGTATTTT
>TRBJ2-7|.|15|.|TRBV29-1
CSVMWVGKPPYEQYF
TGCAGCGTTATGTGGGTCGGGAAACCCCCCTACGAGCAGTACTTC
>TRBJ2-5|.|15|few|TRBV4-1
CASTPTVARVETQYF
TGCGCCAGCACCCCCACGGTAGCAAGGGTAGAGACCCAGTACTTC
>TRBJ1-4|TRBD1|15|.|TRBV7-9
CASSDMEDRDEKLFF
TGTGCCAGCAGCGATATGGAGGACAGGGATGAAAAACTGTTTTTT
>TRBJ2-2|TRBD1|16|many|TRBV5-4
CASSAPDRGNTGELFF
TGTGCCAGCAGCGCACCCGACAGGGGGAACACCGGGGAGCTGTTTTTT